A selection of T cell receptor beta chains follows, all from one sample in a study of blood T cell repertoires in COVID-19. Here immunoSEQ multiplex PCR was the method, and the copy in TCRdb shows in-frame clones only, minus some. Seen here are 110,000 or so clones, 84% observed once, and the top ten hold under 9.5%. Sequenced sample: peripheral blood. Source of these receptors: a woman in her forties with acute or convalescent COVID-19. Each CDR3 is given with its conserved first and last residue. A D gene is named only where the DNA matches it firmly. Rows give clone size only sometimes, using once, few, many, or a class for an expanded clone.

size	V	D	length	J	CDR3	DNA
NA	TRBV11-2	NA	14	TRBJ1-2	CASSLTGTSGGYTF	TGTGCCAGCAGCTTAACTGGGACATCGGGCGGCTACACCTTC
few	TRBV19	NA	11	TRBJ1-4	CASSPGEKLFF	TGTGCCAGTTCCCCGGGGGAAAAACTGTTTTTT
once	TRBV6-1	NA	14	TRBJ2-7	CASSELGHHYEQYF	TGTGCCAGCAGTGAACTTGGACATCACTACGAGCAGTACTTC
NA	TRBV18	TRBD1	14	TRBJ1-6	CASSRGQGNSPLHF	TGTGCCAGCTCGCGGGGACAGGGAAATTCACCCCTCCACTTT
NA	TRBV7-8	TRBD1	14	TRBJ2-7	CASSLAGQIYEQYF	TGTGCCAGCAGCTTAGCGGGACAGATCTACGAGCAGTACTTC
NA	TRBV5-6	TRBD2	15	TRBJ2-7	CASSWGTSRLREQYF	TGTGCCAGCAGCTGGGGGACTAGCCGGCTGCGGGAGCAGTACTTC
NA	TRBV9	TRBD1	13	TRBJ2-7	CASSTKGAGEQYF	TGTGCCAGCAGCACAAAGGGGGCTGGCGAGCAGTACTTC
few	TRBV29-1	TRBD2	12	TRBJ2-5	CSGSGGQETQYF	TGCAGCGGTAGCGGGGGGCAAGAGACCCAGTACTTC
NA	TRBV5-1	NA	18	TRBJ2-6	CASSLGGGSTSGANVLTF	TGCGCCAGCAGCTTGGGAGGGGGTTCAACCTCTGGGGCCAACGTCCTGACTTTC
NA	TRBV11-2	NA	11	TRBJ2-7	CASSSSYEQYF	TGTGCCAGTAGCTCCAGCTACGAGCAGTACTTC
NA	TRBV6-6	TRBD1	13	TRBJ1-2	CASSQGTGGGYTF	TGTGCCAGCAGCCAGGGGACAGGGGGCGGCTACACCTTC
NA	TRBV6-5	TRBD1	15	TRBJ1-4	CASRKGTGANEKLFF	TGTGCCAGCAGGAAAGGGACAGGGGCTAATGAAAAACTGTTTTTT
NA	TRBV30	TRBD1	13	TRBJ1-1	CAWSSGTGTEAFF	TGTGCCTGGAGTTCCGGGACAGGGACTGAAGCTTTCTTT
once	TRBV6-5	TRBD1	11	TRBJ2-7	CASGTGVEQYF	TGTGCCAGTGGGACAGGGGTCGAGCAGTACTTC
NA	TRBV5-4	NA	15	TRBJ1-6	CASSLGADYNSPLHF	TGTGCCAGCAGCTTGGGTGCAGATTATAATTCACCCCTCCACTTT
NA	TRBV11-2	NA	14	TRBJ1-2	CASTLTTGPYGYTF	TGTGCCAGCACCCTTACGACAGGCCCCTATGGCTACACCTTC
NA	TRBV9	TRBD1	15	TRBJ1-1	CASSPWGQMNTEAFF	TGTGCCAGCAGCCCCTGGGGACAGATGAACACTGAAGCTTTCTTT
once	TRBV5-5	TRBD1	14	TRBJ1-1	CASSLMGQITEAFF	TGTGCCAGCAGCTTGATGGGACAGATAACTGAAGCTTTCTTT